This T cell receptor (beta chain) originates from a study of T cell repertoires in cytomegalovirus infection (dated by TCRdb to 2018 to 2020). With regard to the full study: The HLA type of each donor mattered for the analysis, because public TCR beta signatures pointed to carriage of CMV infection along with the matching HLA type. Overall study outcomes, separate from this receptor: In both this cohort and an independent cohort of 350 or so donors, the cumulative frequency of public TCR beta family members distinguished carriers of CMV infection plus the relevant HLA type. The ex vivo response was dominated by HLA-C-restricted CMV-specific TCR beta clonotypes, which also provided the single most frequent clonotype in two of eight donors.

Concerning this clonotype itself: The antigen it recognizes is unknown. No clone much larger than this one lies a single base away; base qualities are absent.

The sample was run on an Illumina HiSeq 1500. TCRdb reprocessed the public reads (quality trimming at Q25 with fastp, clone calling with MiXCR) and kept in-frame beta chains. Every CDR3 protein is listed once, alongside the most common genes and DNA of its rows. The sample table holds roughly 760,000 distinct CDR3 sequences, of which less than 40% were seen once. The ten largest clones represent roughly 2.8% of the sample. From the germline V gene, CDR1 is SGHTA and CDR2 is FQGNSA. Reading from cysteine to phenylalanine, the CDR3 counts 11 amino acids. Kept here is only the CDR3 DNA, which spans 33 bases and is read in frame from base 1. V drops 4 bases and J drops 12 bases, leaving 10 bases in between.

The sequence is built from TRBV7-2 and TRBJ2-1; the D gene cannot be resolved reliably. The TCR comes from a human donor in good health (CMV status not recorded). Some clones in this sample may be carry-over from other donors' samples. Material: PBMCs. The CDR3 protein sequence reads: CASSSWERQFF. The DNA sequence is TGTGCCAGCAGCTCCTGGGAAAGGCAGTTCTTC.